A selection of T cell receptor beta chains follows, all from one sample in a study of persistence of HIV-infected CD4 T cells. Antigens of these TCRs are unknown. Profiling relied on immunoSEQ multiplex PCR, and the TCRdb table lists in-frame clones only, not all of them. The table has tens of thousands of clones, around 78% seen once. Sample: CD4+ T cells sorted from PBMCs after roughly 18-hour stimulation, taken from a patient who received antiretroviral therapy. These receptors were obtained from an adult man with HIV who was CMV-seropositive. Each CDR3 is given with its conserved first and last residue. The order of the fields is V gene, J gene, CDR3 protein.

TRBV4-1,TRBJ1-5,CASSQDPRQGGNQPQHF
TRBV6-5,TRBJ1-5,CASSFSDDEPQHF
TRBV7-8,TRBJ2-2,CASSLRTYDGELFF
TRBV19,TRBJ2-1,CASSPTRLAGYNEQFF
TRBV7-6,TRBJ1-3,CASSLAVGGGSGNTIYF
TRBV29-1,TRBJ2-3,CSVDRGSGNTQYF
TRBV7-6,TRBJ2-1,CASSSLFGDEQFF
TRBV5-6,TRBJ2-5,CASSFFQTTQETQYF
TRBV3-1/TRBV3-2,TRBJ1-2,CASSQPRDRAGYTF
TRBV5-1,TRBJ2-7,CASSSPGLADVGTGEQYF
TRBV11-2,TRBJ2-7,CASSLYRGSYEQYF
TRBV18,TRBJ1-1,CASSPGVNTEAFF
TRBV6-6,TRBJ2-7,CASSYSTNSYEQYF
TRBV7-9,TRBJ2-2,CASSFWRGKNTGELFF
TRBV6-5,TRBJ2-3,CASRSGDTDTQYF
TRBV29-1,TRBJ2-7,CSVRDKSYEQYF
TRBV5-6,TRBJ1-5,CASSLTGNNQPQHF
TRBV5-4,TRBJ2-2,CASSPAPGTPGELFF
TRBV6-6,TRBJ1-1,CASMRAGGSEAEAFF
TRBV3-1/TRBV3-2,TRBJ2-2,CASSQDLGRGTGELFF
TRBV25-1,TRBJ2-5,CASSPDSQETQYF
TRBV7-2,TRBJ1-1,CASSLLQGAEAFF
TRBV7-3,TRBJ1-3,CASSPSGGTTPIYF
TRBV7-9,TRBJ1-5,CASSLGSGGNQPQHF
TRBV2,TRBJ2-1,CASSEKRGTYNEQFF
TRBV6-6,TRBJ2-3,CASSSRGDTQYF
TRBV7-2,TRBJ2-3,CASSLKAGDTQYF
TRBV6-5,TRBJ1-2,CASSSRDMANYGYTF
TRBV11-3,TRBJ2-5,CASSQRGGAQETQYF
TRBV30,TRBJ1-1,CAWRRPGPNTEAFF
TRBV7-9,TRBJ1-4,CASSSPSGTGSTNEKLFF
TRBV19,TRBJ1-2,CASSIDHSTGARGYTF
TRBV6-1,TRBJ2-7,CASSEPGYEQYF
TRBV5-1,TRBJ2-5,CASNLGGGGETQYF
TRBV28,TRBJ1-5,CASIPGDRYNQPQHF
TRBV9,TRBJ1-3,CASSVSSGNTIYF
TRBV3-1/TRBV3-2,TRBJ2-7,CASSQDTYDF
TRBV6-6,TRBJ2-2,CASSYSTSRPGELFF
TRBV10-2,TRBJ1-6,CASRTVEGSPLHF
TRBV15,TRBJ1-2,CATSRDRQGEGYGYTF
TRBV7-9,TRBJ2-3,CASSGGLADHTQYF
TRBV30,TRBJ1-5,CAWSTNSDRPQHF
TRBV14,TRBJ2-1,CASSQNEGLGNEQFF
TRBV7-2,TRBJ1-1,CASSLAVSGRNTEAFF
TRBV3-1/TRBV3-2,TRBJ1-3,CASSQGEITGNTIYF
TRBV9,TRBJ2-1,CASSVGLLYNEQFF
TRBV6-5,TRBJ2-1,CASSIHNEQFF
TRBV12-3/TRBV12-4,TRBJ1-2,CASTLNAIYTF
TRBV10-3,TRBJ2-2,CAIWGGQTNTGELFF
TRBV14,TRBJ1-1,CASSHLNTEAFF